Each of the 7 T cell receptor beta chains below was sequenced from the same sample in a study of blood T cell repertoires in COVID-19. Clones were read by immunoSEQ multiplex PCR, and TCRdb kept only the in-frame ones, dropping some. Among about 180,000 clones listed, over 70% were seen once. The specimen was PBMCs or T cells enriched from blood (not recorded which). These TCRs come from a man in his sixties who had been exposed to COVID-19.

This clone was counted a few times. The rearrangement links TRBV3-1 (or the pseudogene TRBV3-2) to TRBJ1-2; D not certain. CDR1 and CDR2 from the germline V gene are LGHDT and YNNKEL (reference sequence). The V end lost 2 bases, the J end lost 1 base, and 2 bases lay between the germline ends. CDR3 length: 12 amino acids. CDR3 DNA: TGTGCCAGCAGCCAATATAACTATGGCTACACCTTC. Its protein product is CASSQYNYGYTF.

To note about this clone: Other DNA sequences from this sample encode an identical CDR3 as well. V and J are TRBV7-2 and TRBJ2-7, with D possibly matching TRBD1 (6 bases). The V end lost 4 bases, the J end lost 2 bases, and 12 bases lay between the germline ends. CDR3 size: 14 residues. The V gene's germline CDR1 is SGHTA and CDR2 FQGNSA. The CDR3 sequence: CASSSNRAAYEQYF. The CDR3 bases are TGTGCCAGCAGCTCCAACAGGGCCGCCTACGAGCAGTACTTC. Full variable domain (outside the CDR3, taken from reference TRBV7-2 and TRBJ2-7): GAGVSQSPSNKVTEKGKDVELRCDPISGHTALYWYRQSLGQGLEFLIYFQGNSAPDKSGLPSDRFSAERTGGSVSTLTIQRTQQEDSAVYLCASSSNRAAYEQYFGPGTRLTVT.

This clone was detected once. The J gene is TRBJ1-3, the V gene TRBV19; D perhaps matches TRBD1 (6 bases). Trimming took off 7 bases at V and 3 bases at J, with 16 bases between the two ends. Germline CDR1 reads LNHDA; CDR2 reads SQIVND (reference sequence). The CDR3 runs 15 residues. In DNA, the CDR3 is TGTGCCAGTATTGAAGGCAGGGGCTATGGAAACACCATATATTTT. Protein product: CASIEGRGYGNTIYF. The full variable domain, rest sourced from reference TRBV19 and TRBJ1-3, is DGGITQSPKYLFRKEGQNVTLSCEQNLNHDAMYWYRQDPGQGLRLIYYSQIVNDFQKGDIAEGYSVSREKKESFPLTVTSAQKNPTAFYLCASIEGRGYGNTIYFGEGSWLTVV.

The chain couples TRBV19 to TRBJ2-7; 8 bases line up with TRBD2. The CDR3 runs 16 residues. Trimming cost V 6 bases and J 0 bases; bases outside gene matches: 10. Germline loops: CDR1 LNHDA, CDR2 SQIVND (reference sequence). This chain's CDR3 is CASRFAPGLGSYEQYF. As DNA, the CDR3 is TGTGCCAGTAGATTTGCCCCGGGACTAGGCTCCTACGAGCAGTACTTC.

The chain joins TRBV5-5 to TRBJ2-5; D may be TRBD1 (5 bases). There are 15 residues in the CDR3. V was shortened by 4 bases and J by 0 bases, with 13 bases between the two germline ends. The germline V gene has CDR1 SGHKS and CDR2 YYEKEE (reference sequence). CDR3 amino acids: CASSPQGIYQETQYF. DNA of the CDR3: TGTGCCAGCAGCCCCCAGGGCATATACCAAGAGACCCAGTACTTC.

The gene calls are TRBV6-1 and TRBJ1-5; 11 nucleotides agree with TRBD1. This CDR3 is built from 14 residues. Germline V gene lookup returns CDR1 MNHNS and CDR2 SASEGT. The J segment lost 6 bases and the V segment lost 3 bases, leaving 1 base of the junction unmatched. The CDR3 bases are TGTGCCAGCAGTGAGGACAGGGGGCCTCAGCCCCAGCATTTT. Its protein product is CASSEDRGPQPQHF.

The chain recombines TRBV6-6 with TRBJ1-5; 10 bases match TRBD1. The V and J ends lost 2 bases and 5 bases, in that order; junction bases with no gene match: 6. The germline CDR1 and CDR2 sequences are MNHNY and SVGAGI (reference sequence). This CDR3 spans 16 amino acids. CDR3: CASSYPGTGVDQPQHF. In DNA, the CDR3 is TGTGCCAGCAGTTACCCCGGGACAGGGGTGGATCAGCCCCAGCATTTT.